This T cell receptor beta chain was documented in a study of shared clonotypes between healthy human individuals. Broader study findings: Represented diversity, genetic and exposure-history alike, was limited by few donors.

Profiling relied on immunoSEQ multiplex PCR, and the TCRdb table lists in-frame clones only, not all of them. Of roughly 1.4 million clones listed, approximately 98.5% are singletons. The CDR3 extends over 15 amino acids. Germline V gives CDR1 SEHNR, CDR2 FQNEAQ (reference sequence). With 5 bases removed from V and 7 bases from J, the gap between germline ends came to 17 bases. Concerning this clone itself: The antigen remains unidentified.

What was sequenced was naive CD4+ T cells sorted from blood. Indicated subset: CD45RA+ positively selected. The source is a man under 40 in good health. This rearrangement joins TRBV7-9 to TRBJ2-2, with D unresolved. The DNA for the CDR3 is TGTGCCAGCAGCCCTGAGATAGGGTCGATCGGGGAGCTGTTTTTT. As protein: CASSPEIGSIGELFF.